Sequencing of this T cell receptor beta chain was carried out in a study of neurological immune-mediated disorders. To note about this clonotype: The junction departs from germline at one end; a sequencing error may be responsible.

Germline values: CDR1 SGDLS, CDR2 YYNGEE. There are 15 residues in the CDR3. TCRdb used MiXCR to reprocess the 5' RACE reads, holding one entry per CDR3 protein. The repertoire holds 55,000 or so distinct CDR3 sequences, with 4% as singletons. This TCR was sampled from a woman between 40 and 55 years old with multiple sclerosis. The sample was CD4+ T cells from blood. The chain combines TRBV9 with TRBJ2-7, with TRBD1 identical over 7 bases. This CDR3 reads CVSSPGGSGGYEQYF. The CDR3 DNA reads TGTGTCAGCAGCCCAGGGGGATCAGGGGGATACGAGCAGTACTTC.